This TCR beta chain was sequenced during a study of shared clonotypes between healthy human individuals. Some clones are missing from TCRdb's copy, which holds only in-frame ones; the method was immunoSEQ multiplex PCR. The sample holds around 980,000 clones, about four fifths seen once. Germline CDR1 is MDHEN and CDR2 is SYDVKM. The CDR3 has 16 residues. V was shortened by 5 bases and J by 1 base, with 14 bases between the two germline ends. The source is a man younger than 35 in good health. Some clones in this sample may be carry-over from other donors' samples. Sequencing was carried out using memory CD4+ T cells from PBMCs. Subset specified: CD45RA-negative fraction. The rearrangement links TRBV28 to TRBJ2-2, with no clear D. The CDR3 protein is CASSIRSSQNTGELFF. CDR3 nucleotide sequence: TGTGCCAGCAGTATAAGGAGCAGCCAGAACACCGGGGAGCTGTTTTTT.